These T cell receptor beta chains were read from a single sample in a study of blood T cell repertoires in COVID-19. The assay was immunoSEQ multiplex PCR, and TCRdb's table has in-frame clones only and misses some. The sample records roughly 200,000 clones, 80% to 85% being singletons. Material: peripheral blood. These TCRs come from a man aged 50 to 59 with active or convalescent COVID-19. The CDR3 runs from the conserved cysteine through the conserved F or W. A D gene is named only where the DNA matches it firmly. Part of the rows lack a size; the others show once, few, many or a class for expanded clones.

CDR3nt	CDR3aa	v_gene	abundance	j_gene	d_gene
TGTGCCAGCAGCTTGCAGGGGGCAGCATACGAGCAGTACTTC	CASSLQGAAYEQYF	TRBV5-4	once	TRBJ2-7	TRBD1
TGTGCCAGCAGCCCCTCCGGGGGGAGTGAAGCTTTCTTT	CASSPSGGSEAFF	TRBV11-3	NA	TRBJ1-1	NA
TGCGCCAGCAGCTTCCAGGGGGCGCGGGAGACCCAGTACTTC	CASSFQGARETQYF	TRBV5-1	NA	TRBJ2-5	TRBD1
TGTGCCAGCAGCCAAGTAGCGGGGGGAGACTACGAGCAGTACTTC	CASSQVAGGDYEQYF	TRBV3-1/TRBV3-2	NA	TRBJ2-7	TRBD2
TGTGCCAGCAGCTTACACGGGGTACATGAGCAGTTCTTC	CASSLHGVHEQFF	TRBV7-9	NA	TRBJ2-1	NA
TGTGCCAGCAGCCACGGGACTCCCAGTATAGCTGAAGCTTTCTTT	CASSHGTPSIAEAFF	TRBV3-1/TRBV3-2	NA	TRBJ1-1	NA
TGTGCCAGCAGCCCGGGACAGGGGAGAGGCTACGAGCAGTACTTC	CASSPGQGRGYEQYF	TRBV7-3	NA	TRBJ2-7	TRBD1
TGCGCCAGCAGCATAGGGACAGGGGCTAATTCACCCCTCCACTTT	CASSIGTGANSPLHF	TRBV5-1	NA	TRBJ1-6	TRBD1
TGTGCCAGCAGTTACGGTCCAGGGACGAACACCGGGGAGCTGTTTTTT	CASSYGPGTNTGELFF	TRBV6-2/TRBV6-3	once	TRBJ2-2	NA
TGTGCCAGCAGCCCAGGGACAGGGGGGACCGGGGAGCTGTTTTTT	CASSPGTGGTGELFF	TRBV5-4	once	TRBJ2-2	TRBD1
TGTGCCAGTAGTACCTTAGACAAAACCTTTAACTATGGCTACACCTTC	CASSTLDKTFNYGYTF	TRBV19	few	TRBJ1-2	NA
TGTGCCAGTAGGGACAGTATCGGGAATCAGCCCCAGCATTTT	CASRDSIGNQPQHF	TRBV19	NA	TRBJ1-5	NA
TGTGCCAGCAGTCTAGCTTCGGGAGAGACCCAGTACTTC	CASSLASGETQYF	TRBV12-3/TRBV12-4	NA	TRBJ2-5	NA
TGTGCCAGTAGTATCGGGACAGGGGCCAGAAATCAGCCCCAGCATTTT	CASSIGTGARNQPQHF	TRBV19	NA	TRBJ1-5	TRBD1
TGTGCCAGCAGTGACTCGGGGCAGCGTAATTCACCCCTCCACTTT	CASSDSGQRNSPLHF	TRBV6-4	NA	TRBJ1-6	NA
TGTGCCAGCAGCAGAGGGGGCAACTATGGCTACACCTTC	CASSRGGNYGYTF	TRBV3-1/TRBV3-2	NA	TRBJ1-2	TRBD1
TGTGCCAGTAGTATTTCACAGGTGAGCACTGAAGCTTTCTTT	CASSISQVSTEAFF	TRBV19	NA	TRBJ1-1	NA
TGTGCCAGCAGCCAAGGGGACAGGCAACCCGGAGGTCCGCAGTACTTC	CASSQGDRQPGGPQYF	TRBV14	NA	TRBJ2-7	TRBD1
TGTGCCAGCAGCCTCCGGACAGTCGAGCAGTACTTC	CASSLRTVEQYF	TRBV3-1/TRBV3-2	NA	TRBJ2-7	NA
TGCGCCAGCAGCCCCTTGACAGGGGCCTCCGACGAGCAGTACTTC	CASSPLTGASDEQYF	TRBV5-1	NA	TRBJ2-7	TRBD1
TGTGCCAGCAGCTTGGGGGGGCAAGGCGAGCAGTACTTC	CASSLGGQGEQYF	TRBV7-2	NA	TRBJ2-7	NA
TGTGCCAGTAGGATAATACAGGGGGTTCTCAATCAGCCCCAGCATTTT	CASRIIQGVLNQPQHF	TRBV19	NA	TRBJ1-5	TRBD1
TGTGCCAGCCACAGGGGAGGCGGGGAGACCCAGTACTTC	CASHRGGGETQYF	TRBV7-2	NA	TRBJ2-5	NA
TGTGCCAGCAGCTCAACAGATAGGACCATATATTTT	CASSSTDRTIYF	TRBV7-2	NA	TRBJ1-3	NA
TGTGCCTGGACCGGAAGGACAGGGGGCCGACCAGATACGCAGTATTTT	CAWTGRTGGRPDTQYF	TRBV30	NA	TRBJ2-3	TRBD1
TGTGCCAGCAGTTCTCAGGGGCGAGAGACCCAGTACTTC	CASSSQGRETQYF	TRBV7-2	once	TRBJ2-5	NA
TGTGCCAGCAGTGAAGGGACAGATCGGTCGGGCTACACCTTC	CASSEGTDRSGYTF	TRBV6-1	NA	TRBJ1-2	NA
TGTGCCAGCAGGGGGAGGGGTGGGGAAGAGACCCAGTACTTC	CASRGRGGEETQYF	TRBV6-5	NA	TRBJ2-5	TRBD2
TGTGCCAGCAGCGCGGGATCTTATAATTCACCCCTCCACTTT	CASSAGSYNSPLHF	TRBV5-6	NA	TRBJ1-6	NA
TGTGCCAGCAGCCAAGGAACAGGGGTTCAGCCCCAGCATTTT	CASSQGTGVQPQHF	TRBV4-2	NA	TRBJ1-5	TRBD1
TGTGCCAGCAGCAAGGGGGCGGGCACAGATACGCAGTATTTT	CASSKGAGTDTQYF	TRBV9	NA	TRBJ2-3	TRBD1
TGTGCCAGCAGCCAATATACCCCAGGGTCTAACTATGGCTACACCTTC	CASSQYTPGSNYGYTF	TRBV6-6	few	TRBJ1-2	NA
TGTGCCAGCAGCTTGGACTACGGGGAAGAGAACACTGAAGCTTTCTTT	CASSLDYGEENTEAFF	TRBV7-8	NA	TRBJ1-1	NA
TGTGCCAGCAGAATGGGACAGGGGGCATATCAGCCCCAGCATTTT	CASRMGQGAYQPQHF	TRBV6-5	NA	TRBJ1-5	TRBD1
TGTGCCAGCAGACAGGGGTCCTACGAGCAGTACTTC	CASRQGSYEQYF	TRBV3-1/TRBV3-2	NA	TRBJ2-7	TRBD1
TGTGCCATCAGTCGGACAGACCAACTAGCCAAAAACATTCAGTACTTC	CAISRTDQLAKNIQYF	TRBV10-3	NA	TRBJ2-4	NA
TGTGCCAGCAGCTCCCCGACTGGAGTTTATGGCTACACCTTC	CASSSPTGVYGYTF	TRBV11-2	NA	TRBJ1-2	NA
TGTGCCAGCACCCGGACAGGGGAACACTATGGCTACACCTTC	CASTRTGEHYGYTF	TRBV6-5	NA	TRBJ1-2	TRBD1
TGCGCCAGCAGCCAAGACTCTAGCAGGGAGACCCAGTACTTC	CASSQDSSRETQYF	TRBV4-3	few	TRBJ2-5	NA
TGTGCCAGTAGTTCTCCGGGGGGGAGCTCCTACAATGAGCAGTTCTTC	CASSSPGGSSYNEQFF	TRBV19	NA	TRBJ2-1	TRBD2
TGTGCCAGCAGCGTAGGGAGTTTCGGCACCGGGGAGCTGTTTTTT	CASSVGSFGTGELFF	TRBV9	NA	TRBJ2-2	NA